This entry describes one T cell receptor (beta chain). Per the study methods: Amplification of reference gene primers provided the estimated nucleated cell counts. Only in-frame clones appear in the TCRdb table, and some are missing; sequencing was by immunoSEQ multiplex PCR. That table gives V, J and clone size, and the DNA gave D and trimming. The sample records some 180,000 clones, 87% being singletons. The sample is drawn from a study of blood T cell repertoires in COVID-19. Study background: COVID-19 samples, acute and convalescent, were from the United States, Italy and Spain. Nucleic acid was either cDNA or gDNA, and it came from T cells, B-cell-depleted T cells, or PBMCs.

CDR1 is SGHVS and CDR2 is FNYEAQ in the germline V gene. Losses at the gene ends were 0 bases for V and 1 base for J; bases not matched to a gene: 7. There are 18 residues in the CDR3. The receptor was derived from a man between 60 and 75 years old with active or convalescent COVID-19. The source material was peripheral blood. The chain has TRBV7-6 and TRBJ2-3, with 10 bases identical to TRBD2. This CDR3 reads CASSLALKRGGRTDTQYF. CDR3 bases: TGTGCCAGCAGCTTAGCGCTCAAGCGGGGGGGTCGCACAGATACGCAGTATTTT.